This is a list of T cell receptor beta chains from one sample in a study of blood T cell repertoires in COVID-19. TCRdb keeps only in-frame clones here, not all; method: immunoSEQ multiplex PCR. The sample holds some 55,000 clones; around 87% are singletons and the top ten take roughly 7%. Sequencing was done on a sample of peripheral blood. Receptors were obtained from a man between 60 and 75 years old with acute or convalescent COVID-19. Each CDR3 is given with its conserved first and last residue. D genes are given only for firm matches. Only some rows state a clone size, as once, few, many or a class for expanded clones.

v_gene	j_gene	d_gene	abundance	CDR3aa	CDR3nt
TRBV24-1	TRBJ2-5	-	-	CATSVQGETQYF	TGTGCCACCAGTGTACAGGGAGAGACCCAGTACTTC
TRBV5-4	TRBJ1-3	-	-	CASSSGSSSGNTIYF	TGTGCCAGCAGCTCGGGTTCCTCCTCTGGAAACACCATATATTTT
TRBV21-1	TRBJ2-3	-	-	CASSKEGLAEGTDTQYF	TGTGCCAGCAGCAAAGAAGGACTAGCGGAGGGCACAGATACGCAGTATTTT
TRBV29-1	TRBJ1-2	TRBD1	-	CSVQGVDYGYTF	TGCAGCGTGCAGGGGGTCGACTATGGCTACACCTTC
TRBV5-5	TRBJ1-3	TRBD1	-	CASSLNRGYGNTIYF	TGTGCCAGCAGCTTGAACAGGGGGTATGGAAACACCATATATTTT
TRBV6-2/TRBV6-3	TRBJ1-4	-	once	CASSYSIREISREKLFF	TGTGCCAGCAGTTACTCGATAAGGGAGATTTCGCGTGAAAAACTGTTTTTT
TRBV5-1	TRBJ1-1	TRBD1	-	CASSPDQGGGTEAFF	TGCGCCAGCAGCCCCGACCAGGGGGGAGGAACTGAAGCTTTCTTT
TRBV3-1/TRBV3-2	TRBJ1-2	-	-	CASSPDPEYGYTF	TGTGCCAGCAGCCCAGACCCGGAGTATGGCTACACCTTC
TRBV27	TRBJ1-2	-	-	CASSTQSRVNYGYTF	TGTGCCAGCAGTACACAATCCCGGGTGAACTATGGCTACACCTTC
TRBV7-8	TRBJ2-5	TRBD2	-	CASSPLAGGPGETQYF	TGTGCCAGCAGCCCCCTTGCGGGGGGGCCGGGTGAGACCCAGTACTTC
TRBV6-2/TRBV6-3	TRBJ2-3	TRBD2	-	CASSKRAGADTDTQYF	TGTGCCAGCAGCAAGAGAGCGGGGGCCGACACAGATACGCAGTATTTT
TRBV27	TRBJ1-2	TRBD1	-	CASSPTGDGYTF	TGTGCCAGCAGTCCGACAGGGGATGGCTACACCTTC
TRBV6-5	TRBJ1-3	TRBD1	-	CASREGQGAGNTIYF	TGTGCCAGCAGGGAGGGACAGGGTGCTGGAAACACCATATATTTT
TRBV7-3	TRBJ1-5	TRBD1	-	CASSLGQGGQPQHF	TGTGCCAGCAGCTTGGGGCAGGGGGGTCAGCCCCAGCATTTT
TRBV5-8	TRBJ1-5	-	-	CASSLENRANQPQHF	TGTGCCAGCAGCTTGGAAAACAGGGCCAATCAGCCCCAGCATTTT
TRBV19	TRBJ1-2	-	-	CASSLQGFYGYTF	TGTGCCAGTAGTCTTCAGGGGTTCTATGGCTACACCTTC
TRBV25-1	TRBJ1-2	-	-	CASSEPLAGTNGYTF	TGTGCCAGCAGTGAACCTCTCGCGGGCACGAATGGCTACACCTTC
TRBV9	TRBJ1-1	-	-	CASSFEGSRAFF	TGTGCCAGCAGCTTCGAAGGGAGTAGAGCTTTCTTT
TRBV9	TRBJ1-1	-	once	CASSVDPVNTEAFF	TGTGCCAGCAGCGTAGACCCGGTGAACACTGAAGCTTTCTTT
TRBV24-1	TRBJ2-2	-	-	CATSGQANTGELFF	TGTGCCACCAGTGGGCAGGCGAACACCGGGGAGCTGTTTTTT
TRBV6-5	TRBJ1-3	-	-	CASSQQPAGNTIYF	TGTGCCAGCAGTCAACAGCCCGCAGGAAACACCATATATTTT
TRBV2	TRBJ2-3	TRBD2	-	CASSELAVATDTQYF	TGTGCCAGCAGTGAACTAGCGGTGGCCACAGATACGCAGTATTTT
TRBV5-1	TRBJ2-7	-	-	CASSSRPGGSYEQYF	TGCGCCAGCAGCTCACGCCCCGGGGGCTCCTACGAGCAGTACTTC
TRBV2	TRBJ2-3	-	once	CASSEWGGTDTQYF	TGTGCCAGCAGTGAATGGGGAGGCACAGATACGCAGTATTTT
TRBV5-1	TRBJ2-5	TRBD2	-	CASSPGLAPILPQETQYF	TGCGCCAGCAGCCCCGGACTAGCGCCGATACTACCCCAAGAGACCCAGTACTTC
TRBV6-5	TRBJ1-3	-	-	CASRIRTAGNTIYF	TGTGCCAGCAGAATTAGGACAGCTGGAAACACCATATATTTT
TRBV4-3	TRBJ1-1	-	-	CASSQDFTRQVTEAFF	TGCGCCAGCAGCCAAGATTTTACGAGACAAGTGACTGAAGCTTTCTTT
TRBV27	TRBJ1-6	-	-	CASSWGQGPYNSPLHF	TGTGCCAGCAGTTGGGGCCAAGGTCCCTATAATTCACCCCTCCACTTT
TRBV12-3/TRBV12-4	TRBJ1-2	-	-	CASSPAGNYGYTF	TGTGCCAGCAGTCCCGCGGGGAACTATGGCTACACCTTC
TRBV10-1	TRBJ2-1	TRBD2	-	CASGDQIAGELSYNEQFF	TGCGCCAGCGGGGATCAAATTGCGGGGGAACTCTCCTACAATGAGCAGTTCTTC
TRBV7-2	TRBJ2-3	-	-	CASSLLSDTQYF	TGTGCCAGCAGCTTACTCTCAGATACGCAGTATTTT
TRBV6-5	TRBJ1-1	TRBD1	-	CASSYSTGGTTEAFF	TGTGCCAGCAGTTACTCTACAGGGGGTACCACTGAAGCTTTCTTT
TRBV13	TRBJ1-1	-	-	CASSLGLGLGRRDTEAFF	TGTGCCAGCAGCTTAGGCCTCGGACTCGGGAGGAGGGACACTGAAGCTTTCTTT
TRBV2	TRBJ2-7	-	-	CASSGRGYEQYF	TGTGCCAGCAGTGGCCGCGGCTACGAGCAGTACTTC
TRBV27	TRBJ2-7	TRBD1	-	CASNRDRGSEQYF	TGTGCCAGCAACCGGGACAGGGGGTCCGAGCAGTACTTC
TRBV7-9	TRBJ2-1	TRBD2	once	CASSLSGGTYNEQFF	TGTGCCAGCAGCTTAAGCGGGGGCACCTACAATGAGCAGTTCTTC
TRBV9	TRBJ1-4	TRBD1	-	CASSTGDEKLFF	TGTGCCAGCAGTACAGGGGATGAAAAACTGTTTTTT
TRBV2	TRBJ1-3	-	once	CASRDKGGGISGNTIYF	TGTGCCAGCAGGGATAAAGGGGGGGGAATCTCCGGAAACACCATATATTTT
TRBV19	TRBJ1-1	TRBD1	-	CASSTETGAEAFF	TGTGCCAGTAGTACCGAAACAGGGGCCGAAGCTTTCTTT
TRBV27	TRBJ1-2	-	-	CASSLTGLNYGYTF	TGTGCCAGCAGTTTAACAGGCCTTAACTATGGCTACACCTTC
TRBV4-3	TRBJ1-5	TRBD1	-	CASSPGTGYQPQHF	TGCGCCAGCAGCCCCGGGACAGGGTATCAGCCCCAGCATTTT
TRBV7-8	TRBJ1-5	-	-	CASSLTKRGGGSNQPQHF	TGTGCCAGCAGCTTAACTAAACGGGGAGGGGGTAGCAATCAGCCCCAGCATTTT